This TCR beta chain was identified during a study of cytomegalovirus exposure and HLA in healthy donors. The PCR employed 60 Vbeta primers together with 13 Jbeta primers. The repertoire was sequenced with immunoSEQ multiplex PCR; TCRdb's copy has only in-frame clones and lacks some. This repertoire shows fewer than 140,000 clones, around three quarters found once; its top ten account for about 6.1%. CDR1 is MDHEN and CDR2 is SYDVKM in the germline V gene. Germline trimming cut 6 bases from V and 7 bases from J; bases unmatched to any gene: 10. There are 15 residues in the CDR3. Study-wide points: A prior analysis recorded that most TCR beta V segments were productive about 87% or about 30% of the time. Analysis performed later found approximately 17,000 TCR beta sequences associated with HLA alleles at 0.05 false discovery rate. Some V segments (TRBV6-2 and TRBV6-3 among them) were excluded as indistinguishable.

Points on this clone: Its antigen is not known.

Input material: PBMCs. V and J are TRBV28 and TRBJ1-4, with 8 bases aligning to TRBD1. The TCR originated in a woman between 50 and 59 years old in good health and CMV-seropositive. This CDR3 is CASSPTGEGGEKLFF. DNA for the CDR3: TGTGCCAGCAGCCCGACAGGGGAGGGTGGTGAAAAACTGTTTTTT.